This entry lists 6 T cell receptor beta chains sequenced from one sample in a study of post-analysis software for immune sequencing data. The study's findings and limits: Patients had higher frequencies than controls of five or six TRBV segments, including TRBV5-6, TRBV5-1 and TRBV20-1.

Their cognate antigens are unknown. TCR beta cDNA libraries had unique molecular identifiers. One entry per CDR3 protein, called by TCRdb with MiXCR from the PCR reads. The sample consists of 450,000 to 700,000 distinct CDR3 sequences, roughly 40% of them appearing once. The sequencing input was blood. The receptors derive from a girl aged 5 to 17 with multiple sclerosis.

CDR3 residues: CASSVMVLGEQFF. The CDR3 DNA is TGTGCCAGCAGCGTCATGGTATTGGGTGAGCAGTTCTTC. V usage is TRBV9 and J usage is TRBJ2-1, with D unresolved. Looked up from germline, CDR1 is SGDLS and CDR2 is YYNGEE. The germline V and J ends were trimmed by 2 bases and 9 bases, with 12 bases remaining between them. The CDR3 covers 13 residues.

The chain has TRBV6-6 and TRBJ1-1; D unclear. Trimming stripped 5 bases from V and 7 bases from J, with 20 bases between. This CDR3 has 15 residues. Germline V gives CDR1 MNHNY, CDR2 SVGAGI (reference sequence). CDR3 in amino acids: CASSIILGKGDEAFF. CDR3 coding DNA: TGTGCCAGCAGTATTATCCTCGGGAAAGGAGATGAAGCTTTCTTT.

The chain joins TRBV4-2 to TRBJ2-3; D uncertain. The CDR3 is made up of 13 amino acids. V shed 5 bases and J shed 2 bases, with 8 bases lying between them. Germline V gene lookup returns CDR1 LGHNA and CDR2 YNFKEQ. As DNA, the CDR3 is TGTGCCAGCAGCGGGAAATTCACAGATACGCAGTATTTT. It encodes CASSGKFTDTQYF.

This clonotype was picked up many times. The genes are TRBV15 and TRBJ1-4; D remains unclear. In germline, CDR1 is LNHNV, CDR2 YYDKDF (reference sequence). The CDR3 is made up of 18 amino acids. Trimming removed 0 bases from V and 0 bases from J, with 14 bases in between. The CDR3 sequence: CATSRDRYSSATNEKLFF. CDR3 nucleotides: TGTGCCACCAGCAGAGATCGTTACAGCAGTGCAACTAATGAAAAACTGTTTTTT.

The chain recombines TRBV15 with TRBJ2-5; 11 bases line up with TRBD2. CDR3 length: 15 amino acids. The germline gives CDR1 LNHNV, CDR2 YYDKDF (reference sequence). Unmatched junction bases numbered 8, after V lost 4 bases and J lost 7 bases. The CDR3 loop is CATSTGTSGKRTQYF. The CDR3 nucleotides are TGTGCCACCAGCACCGGGACTAGCGGTAAAAGGACCCAGTACTTC.

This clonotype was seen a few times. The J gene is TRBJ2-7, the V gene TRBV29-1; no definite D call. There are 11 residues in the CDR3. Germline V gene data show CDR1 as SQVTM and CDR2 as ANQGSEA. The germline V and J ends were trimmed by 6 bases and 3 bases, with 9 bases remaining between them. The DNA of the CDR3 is TGCAGCGTCGCCACAGACTACGAGCAGTACTTC. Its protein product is CSVATDYEQYF.